The rows below give T cell receptor beta chains drawn from one sample of a study of blood T cell repertoires in COVID-19. TCRdb's copy holds only in-frame clones and misses some; the assay was immunoSEQ multiplex PCR. The sample includes approximately 300,000 clones, around 90% of them seen just once. The sequenced sample was PBMCs or T cells enriched from blood (not recorded which). The receptors here all came from a young woman who had recovered from COVID-19. The CDR3 runs from the conserved cysteine through the conserved F or W. A D gene is named only where the DNA matches it firmly. Size values are once, few and many counts, or a class for expanded clones, and some rows have none.

j_call	v_call	clone_size	d_call	cdr3_nt	cdr3_aa
TRBJ2-2	TRBV7-7	once	TRBD2	TGTGCTAGCAGCTTAGCCGTAGCTAGCGGGGGTACCGGGGAGCTGTTTTTT	CASSLAVASGGTGELFF
TRBJ1-6	TRBV18	-	-	TGTGCCAGCTCACCATCGGGGGTGACTTCACCCCTCCACTTT	CASSPSGVTSPLHF
TRBJ1-2	TRBV2	once	-	TGTGCCAGCAGTGGGGAGGGGCCCCCTAAGGGCTACACCTTC	CASSGEGPPKGYTF
TRBJ1-5	TRBV5-8	-	TRBD1	TGTGCCAGCAGCAGGGACAGGTCGGGGGGCCTAACCCAGCATTTT	CASSRDRSGGLTQHF
TRBJ1-2	TRBV19	-	TRBD1	TGTGCCAGTAGCAGGGACAGGGGGCAGTTTGGCTACACCTTC	CASSRDRGQFGYTF
TRBJ2-7	TRBV7-2	-	TRBD1	TGTGCCAGCAGCTTTATTCGGACAGGGGTCCACGAGCAGTACTTC	CASSFIRTGVHEQYF
TRBJ1-5	TRBV3-1/TRBV3-2	-	-	TGTGCCAGCAGCCAAGGGCAGATCATCAATCAGCCCCAGCATTTT	CASSQGQIINQPQHF
TRBJ1-4	TRBV3-1/TRBV3-2	once	TRBD1	TGTGCCAGCACCCCCACAGGGGGGGCTAATGAAAAACTGTTTTTT	CASTPTGGANEKLFF
TRBJ2-2	TRBV7-3	few	TRBD2	TGTGCCAGCAGCTTCATCGGGACTAGCAACACCGGGGAGCTGTTTTTT	CASSFIGTSNTGELFF
TRBJ1-1	TRBV30	-	TRBD1	TGTGCCTGGACCCCCAGACAGGGGGCGGTGGTCGAAGCTTTCTTT	CAWTPRQGAVVEAFF
TRBJ1-2	TRBV7-2	few	TRBD1	TGTGCCAGCAGCCCGTCCCGGGACAGGGGTTATGGCTACACCTTC	CASSPSRDRGYGYTF
TRBJ2-3	TRBV19	-	TRBD1	TGTGCCAGTGGCCGACAGGGTATTCCAGATACGCAGTATTTT	CASGRQGIPDTQYF
TRBJ2-6	TRBV6-4	-	TRBD1	TGTGCCAGCCCTTACCGGGACAGGGCCCTCTCTGGGGCCAACGTCCTGACTTTC	CASPYRDRALSGANVLTF
TRBJ1-1	TRBV9	-	-	TGTGCCAGCAGCCCCACAGGGAGAGCCACTGAAGCTTTCTTT	CASSPTGRATEAFF
TRBJ1-2	TRBV27	-	TRBD1	TGTGCCAGCAGTCCGGCCGGGACAGACTATGGCTACACCTTC	CASSPAGTDYGYTF
TRBJ2-7	TRBV9	-	TRBD1	TGTGCCAGCAGCGTAGGGGACAGGGCGAGCGAGCAGTACTTC	CASSVGDRASEQYF
TRBJ2-5	TRBV19	-	TRBD2	TGTGCCAGTAGTAGGCGCGCCGATACTAGCGGGGGGTCGATCTTGGGTTTGGAGACCCAGTACTTC	CASSRRADTSGGSILGLETQYF
TRBJ2-4	TRBV5-1	-	-	TGCGCCAGCAGCTCTGGGGGCGCCGTCCCCAAAAACATTCAGTACTTC	CASSSGGAVPKNIQYF
TRBJ1-6	TRBV5-1	-	-	TGCGCCAGCAGCGGGGGAGGGTATGATTCACCCCTCCACTTT	CASSGGGYDSPLHF
TRBJ1-2	TRBV6-5	-	-	TGTGCCAGCAGATCCGGCGGACAGTTCCTTGGCTACACCTTC	CASRSGGQFLGYTF
TRBJ2-3	TRBV10-1	-	TRBD2	TGCGCCAGCAGTGCTAGGGACTACCTAGATACGCAGTATTTT	CASSARDYLDTQYF
TRBJ1-1	TRBV9	-	TRBD1	TGTGCCAGCAGCAAAGATGCCGGGACAGGGAACACTGAAGCTTTCTTT	CASSKDAGTGNTEAFF
TRBJ1-5	TRBV5-3	-	-	TGTGCCAGAAGCTTGGGAGGGCCCCAGCATTTT	CARSLGGPQHF